The 16 T cell receptor beta chains listed next were all sequenced from one sample in a study of human T cells and chemical hapten exposure (dated by TCRdb to 2020 to 2023). Receptor libraries were prepared by RACE. The run used a NextSeq 500. TCRdb trimmed the raw reads at Q25, called clones with MiXCR and kept productive beta chains. When rows share a CDR3 protein, they turn into one entry using the most common DNA and genes. A total of 130,000 or so distinct CDR3 sequences appear in this sample, approximately 10% of them only once. The ten largest clones add up to around 2% of the sample. The sample's time point label is to be understood as: healthy volunteer bleed at 2 weeks. Total RNA was extracted from unfractionated whole blood collected in Tempus Blood RNA tubes. Source material: whole blood. Receptors originate from a male donor in good health. Some clones in this sample may be carry-over from other donors' samples.

The chain is built from TRBV6-2 or TRBV6-3 and TRBJ2-3; no clear D. The CDR3 runs 14 residues. Germline values: CDR1 MNHEY, CDR2 SVGEGT. The V gene lost 5 bases and the J gene lost 6 bases, with 15 bases spanning the gap. This CDR3 is CASSPGQRSDTQYF. In nucleotides, the CDR3 is TGTGCCAGCAGTCCGGGCCAACGGAGTGATACGCAGTATTTT.

This clonotype came up a few times. The genes are TRBV11-3 and TRBJ2-7; D not certain. CDR3 size: 13 residues. The germline CDR1 and CDR2 sequences are SGHNT and YENEEA. Trimming shortened V by 0 bases and J by 7 bases, and 10 bases separated the two germline ends. CDR3 residues: CASSLDSTGEQYF. CDR3 in DNA: TGTGCCAGCAGCTTAGATTCTACGGGTGAGCAGTACTTC.

The V call is TRBV12-3 or TRBV12-4, the J call TRBJ1-1; TRBD1 aligns across 9 bases. V was clipped by 6 bases and J by 11 bases; unmatched bases: 10. This CDR3 has 13 amino acids. The CDR3 nucleotides are TGTGCCAGCAGCAATGCCGGGACAGGGAACGCTTTCTTT. This codes for CASSNAGTGNAFF.

This clonotype turned up a few times. The chain links TRBV29-1 to TRBJ2-1; D gene uncertain. Germline CDR1 is SQVTM and CDR2 is ANQGSEA. The CDR3 length is 10 residues. V dropped 6 bases and J dropped 15 bases, with 15 bases sitting between them. CDR3 nucleotides: TGCAGCGTCTCCCGTCCGGAACGGTTCTTC. Protein product: CSVSRPERFF.

This clonotype was detected ten times or more. This chain uses TRBV20-1 with TRBJ2-1; D possibly corresponds to TRBD1 (6 bases). Trimming removed 6 bases at V and 8 bases at J, with 8 bases between. This CDR3 is 10 amino acids long. Germline V lookup: CDR1 DFQATT, CDR2 SNEGSKA (reference sequence). In nucleotides, the CDR3 is TGCAGTGCCACAGGGCATGAGCAGTTCTTC. Protein: CSATGHEQFF.

As regards this clonotype: At one end the junction does not follow the germline gene, possibly because of a read error. The chain carries TRBV5-6 and TRBJ1-3; TRBD1 is a possible D gene (5 bases). The CDR3 has 14 amino acids. The germline V gene has CDR1 SGHDT and CDR2 YYEEEE. The CDR3 DNA follows: TGTGCCAGCACCTTGCCGGGACTCCAGAACACCATATATTTT. Translation: CASTLPGLQNTIYF.

With respect to this clonotype: This clone may be a read error of a much larger clone one base away. The chain joins TRBV20-1 to TRBJ1-5; D not certain. Between the trimmed V and J ends, which lost 6 bases and 1 base, there was a span of 19 bases. This CDR3 is built from 16 residues. Germline-derived CDR1 and CDR2 are DFQATT and SNEGSKA (reference sequence). The CDR3: CSANQVATTSNQPQHF. The CDR3 nucleotides are TGCAGTGCAAACCAGGTGGCGACAACCAGCAATCAGCCCCAGCATTTT.

In this sample, this clonotype turned up many times. V usage is TRBV20-1 and J usage is TRBJ1-5; TRBD1 is a possible D gene (5 bases). The CDR3 sequence is 14 residues long. V lost 5 bases, J lost 0 bases, and 11 bases lay in between. Germline CDR1 DFQATT, CDR2 SNEGSKA (reference sequence). The CDR3 nucleotides read TGCAGTGCTCAAGGGACGGATAGCAATCAGCCCCAGCATTTT. It codes for CSAQGTDSNQPQHF.

In its sample, this clonotype was seen a few times. V gene TRBV5-1 combines with J gene TRBJ1-2; D not resolved. The CDR3 is 13 amino acids. The V end was cut by 0 bases, the J end by 3 bases, with 6 bases between. Germline V CDR1 and CDR2: SGHRS, YFSETQ. The CDR3 DNA follows: TGCGCCAGCAGCTTGGCGGCAGACTATGGCTACACCTTC. This encodes CASSLAADYGYTF.

V gene TRBV4-3 combines with J gene TRBJ1-2, with no clear D. Germline V CDR1 and CDR2: LGHNA, YSLEER. The V end was cut by 0 bases, the J end by 4 bases, with 12 bases between. The CDR3 loop spans 15 amino acids. The CDR3 spells CASSQESTVSYGYTF. In nucleotides, the CDR3 is TGCGCCAGCAGCCAAGAGTCAACCGTCTCCTATGGCTACACCTTC.

This clonotype was counted between two and nine times. One base away lies a much larger clone, so this may be a sequencing read error. This chain connects TRBV6-2 or TRBV6-3 to TRBJ2-3; D ambiguous. This CDR3 comprises 13 residues. Per the germline V gene, CDR1 is MNHEY and CDR2 is SVGEGT. V shed 2 bases and J shed 2 bases, with 5 bases lying between them. The CDR3: CASSYRDTDTQYF. As DNA, the CDR3 is TGTGCCAGCAGTTACAGGGACACAGATACGCAGTATTTT.

This clonotype was detected a few times. This sequence joins TRBV20-1 and TRBJ2-4, with TRBD1 identical over 11 bases. Trimming removed 5 bases from V and 5 bases from J; junction bases left unmatched: 8. Per the germline V gene, CDR1 is DFQATT and CDR2 is SNEGSKA (reference sequence). This CDR3 is built from 15 residues. CDR3 residues: CSAGRTGGDQNIQYF. CDR3 DNA sequence: TGCAGTGCTGGTAGGACAGGGGGCGACCAAAACATTCAGTACTTC.

At least ten counts were recorded for this clonotype. V usage is TRBV6-2 or TRBV6-3 and J usage is TRBJ2-7, with 12 bases fitting TRBD1. The CDR3 is 15 amino acids. V was pared by 5 bases and J by 2 bases, with 4 bases of the junction left unmatched. The germline V gene encodes CDR1 MNHEY and CDR2 SVGEGT. CDR3 region: CASSPGTGGPYEQYF. CDR3 DNA: TGTGCCAGCAGTCCTGGGACAGGGGGCCCCTACGAGCAGTACTTC.

The chain joins TRBV27 to TRBJ1-5, with 9 nucleotides matching TRBD1. Germline loops: CDR1 MNHEY, CDR2 SMNVEV (reference sequence). The CDR3 loop spans 13 amino acids. The J segment lost 7 bases and the V segment lost 4 bases, leaving 2 bases of the junction unmatched. The CDR3 loop reads CASSWTGDQPQHF. For the CDR3, the DNA is TGTGCCAGCAGTTGGACAGGGGACCAGCCCCAGCATTTT.

The sample holds a few counts of this clonotype. The chain uses TRBV6-2 or TRBV6-3 and TRBJ2-2; 7 bases align to TRBD1. Germline loops: CDR1 MNHEY, CDR2 SVGEGT. The V and J ends lost 5 bases and 0 bases, in that order; junction bases with no gene match: 9. The CDR3 has 17 amino acids. This CDR3 reads CASSEPPGTANTGELFF. The CDR3, as DNA: TGTGCCAGCAGTGAACCTCCTGGGACAGCGAACACCGGGGAGCTGTTTTTT.

This clonotype was counted only a few times. The gene calls are TRBV29-1 and TRBJ2-7; D not resolved. Per the germline V gene, CDR1 is SQVTM and CDR2 is ANQGSEA. V was pared by 3 bases and J by 2 bases, with 8 bases between. There are 12 residues in the CDR3. DNA for the CDR3: TGCAGCGTTGACACGGCGACCTACGAGCAGTACTTC. This encodes CSVDTATYEQYF.